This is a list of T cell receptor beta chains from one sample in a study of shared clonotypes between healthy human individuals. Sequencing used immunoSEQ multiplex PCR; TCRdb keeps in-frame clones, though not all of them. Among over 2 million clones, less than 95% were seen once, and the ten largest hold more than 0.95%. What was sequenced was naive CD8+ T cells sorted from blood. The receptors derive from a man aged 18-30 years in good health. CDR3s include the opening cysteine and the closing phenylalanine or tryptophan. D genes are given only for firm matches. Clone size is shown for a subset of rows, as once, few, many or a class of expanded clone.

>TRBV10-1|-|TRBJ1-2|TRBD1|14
TGCGCCAGCAGTGATGGTCAGGGGGTGAATGGCTACACCTTC
CASSDGQGVNGYTF
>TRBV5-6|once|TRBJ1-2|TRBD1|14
TGTGCCAGCAGTTTCGGGACAGGGAACTATGGCTACACCTTC
CASSFGTGNYGYTF
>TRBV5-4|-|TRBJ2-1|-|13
TGTGCCAGCAGCTATGACAGTTACAATGAGCAGTTCTTC
CASSYDSYNEQFF
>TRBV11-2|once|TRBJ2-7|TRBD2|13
TGTGCCAGCAGCTCCACTAGCGGCTACGAGCAGTACTTC
CASSSTSGYEQYF
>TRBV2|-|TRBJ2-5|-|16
TGTGCCAGCAGTGGCCCGGGACACCCGTACCAAGAGACCCAGTACTTC
CASSGPGHPYQETQYF
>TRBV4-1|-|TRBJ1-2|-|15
TGCGCCAGCAGCCAAGATCGGGGGGCCCCATATGGCTACACCTTC
CASSQDRGAPYGYTF
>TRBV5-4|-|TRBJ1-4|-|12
TGTGCCAGCAGCGTCGAGGGTGAAAAACTGTTTTTT
CASSVEGEKLFF
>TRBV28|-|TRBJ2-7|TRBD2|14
TGTGCCAGCAGTTTAAGCGGGGGGGCGGGCGAGCAGTACTTC
CASSLSGGAGEQYF
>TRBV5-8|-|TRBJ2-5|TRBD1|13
TGTGCCAGCGCAGTACAGGGGTCGGCGACCCAGTACTTC
CASAVQGSATQYF
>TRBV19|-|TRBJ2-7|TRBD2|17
TGTGCCAGTAGTATAGGGCAGCGGGAGGACGCAACCTACGAGCAGTACTTC
CASSIGQREDATYEQYF
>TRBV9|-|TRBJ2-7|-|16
TGTGCCAGCAGCGCCGCGATCGGGACACATCAGCGGCGTCCGGACTTC
CASSAAIGTHQRRPDF